This entry concerns a single T cell receptor beta chain. Assay used: immunoSEQ multiplex PCR; TCRdb lists only in-frame clones, some missing. The sample gives some 28,000 clones, over 75% of which show up once; around 10% is in the top ten. The sample is drawn from a study of blood T cell repertoires in COVID-19. This CDR3 comprises 15 residues. V lost 4 bases and J lost 2, with 15 bases in between. Germline CDR1 is MDHEN and CDR2 is SYDVKM. The gene calls are TRBV28 and TRBJ2-7; D perhaps matches TRBD1 (5 bases). The sequenced sample was peripheral blood. The receptor's source is a man between 60 and 75 years old with acute or convalescent COVID-19. The CDR3 sequence: CASSWGRAGTYEQYF. The DNA for the CDR3 is TGTGCCAGCAGTTGGGGCAGGGCAGGTACCTACGAGCAGTACTTC.